These 18 T cell receptor beta chains were sequenced from one sample in a study of CXCR3-negative and CXCR3-positive naive CD8 T cells. Overall study findings and caveats: Naive cells with CXCR3 showed TRB CDR3s that were more hydrophobic than those in CXCR3-negative naive cells.

Their antigens are not known. 5' RACE with UMI labels generated the TRB cDNA libraries. For each CDR3 protein, TCRdb gives one entry from its re-call of the 5' RACE reads, without DNA. The table gives 150,000 to 170,000 distinct CDR3 sequences; the top ten clones make up approximately 0.5% of it. Material: naive CXCR3+ CD8+ T cells from blood. Described subset: CD45RO-CCR7+CD27+CD95- naive CD8+ T cells expressing CXCR3 (TNR3+). Receptors originate from a human donor in good health. Some clones in this sample may be carry-over from other donors' samples.

V usage is TRBV7-9 and J usage is TRBJ2-7. Germline V gives CDR1 SEHNR, CDR2 FQNEAQ (reference sequence). The CDR3 loop spans 11 amino acids. CDR3 amino acids: CASSRTYEQYF.

The chain has TRBV27 and TRBJ2-2; TCRdb reports TRBD1, a call that lacks DNA to check it against. The CDR3 is 16 amino acids. The V gene's germline CDR1 is MNHEY and CDR2 SMNVEV (reference sequence). CDR3: CASSLEGGSNTGELFF.

The V gene is TRBV4-2, the J gene TRBJ2-1; TCRdb's D gene call, TRBD1, goes unchecked for lack of DNA. Germline V gene data show CDR1 as LGHNA and CDR2 as YNFKEQ. There are 16 residues in the CDR3. The chain's CDR3 is CASSQDEGQGAHEQFF.

This rearrangement joins TRBV29-1 to TRBJ2-1; TCRdb gives TRBD1 as the D gene, but with no DNA this cannot be confirmed. CDR1 is SQVTM, CDR2 ANQGSEA, per germline. This CDR3 region has 14 residues. CDR3 protein: CSVVMGGAWNEQFF.

The J gene is TRBJ2-5, the V gene TRBV7-3; checking the TCRdb D call of TRBD2 is not possible without DNA. The CDR3 is made up of 16 amino acids. CDR1 is SGHTA and CDR2 is FQGTGA in the germline V gene. CDR3 sequence: CASSLIGGAYQETQYF.

This rearrangement joins TRBV28 to TRBJ2-1; the D gene TCRdb calls, TRBD1, cannot be checked with no DNA. CDR3 length: 17 residues. CDR1 MDHEN and CDR2 SYDVKM come from the germline V gene. CDR3 sequence reads: CASSSPGTGGSYNEQFF.

The rearrangement uses TRBV6-5 and TRBJ2-7; TCRdb's D call of TRBD1 is untestable without DNA. The germline V gene has CDR1 MNHEY and CDR2 SVGAGI. CDR3 length: 15 residues. CDR3 residues: CASSYSGQGTYEQYF.

The chain uses TRBV14 and TRBJ2-1. CDR3 length: 15 amino acids. Per germline, CDR1 SGHDN and CDR2 FVKESK. The CDR3 loop is CASSQDMGQPNEQFF.

The genes are TRBV5-1 and TRBJ1-1; TCRdb designates TRBD1, a call that cannot be tested without DNA. The CDR3 sequence is 15 residues long. Germline V gives CDR1 SGHRS, CDR2 YFSETQ. The CDR3 sequence is CASSLVGQGYTEAFF.

The V call is TRBV29-1, the J call TRBJ1-4; TCRdb gives TRBD1 as the D gene, but with no DNA this cannot be confirmed. Germline V gives CDR1 SQVTM, CDR2 ANQGSEA. This CDR3 comprises 12 residues. The CDR3 sequence is CSFTGFDEKLFF.

The rearrangement links TRBV6-2 or TRBV6-3 to TRBJ2-3; lacking DNA, the TRBD1 call made by TCRdb goes unchecked. CDR3 length: 21 amino acids. CDR1 MNHEY and CDR2 SVGEGT come from the germline V gene. The CDR3 sequence is CASSYSNPPGQGGPNTDTQYF.

The chain couples TRBV5-1 to TRBJ2-2; TCRdb's D gene call, TRBD1, goes unchecked for lack of DNA. Germline V gene sequence: CDR1 SGHRS, CDR2 YFSETQ. This CDR3 has 12 residues. The CDR3 reads CASSLFREELFF.

CDR3 sequence reads: CAGSWTPGLDQSGPSYEQYF. The chain combines TRBV13 with TRBJ2-7; with no DNA, the TCRdb D assignment of TRBD2 cannot be verified. This CDR3 is 20 amino acids long. Germline V gene lookup returns CDR1 PRHDT and CDR2 FYEKMQ (reference sequence).

This chain links TRBV20-1 with TRBJ2-4; no DNA is available, so the TRBD1 call from TCRdb remains unchecked. CDR1 is DFQATT, CDR2 SNEGSKA, per germline (reference sequence). The CDR3 loop spans 16 amino acids. The CDR3: CSATPLEEGSVNIQYF.

This chain connects TRBV28 to TRBJ2-3; the TCRdb D gene call, TRBD1, has no DNA to confirm it. CDR3 size: 16 residues. Germline V lookup: CDR1 MDHEN, CDR2 SYDVKM. The CDR3 loop reads CASSSIPGQSTDTQYF.

The chain recombines TRBV25-1 with TRBJ1-2; TCRdb designates TRBD1, a call that cannot be tested without DNA. The CDR3 runs 15 residues. Per germline, CDR1 MGHDK and CDR2 SYGVNS. The CDR3 spells CASSEWDRVRDGYTF.

The chain is built from TRBV15 and TRBJ2-7. CDR1 and CDR2 from the germline V gene are LNHNV and YYDKDF (reference sequence). The length of the CDR3 is 15 residues. CDR3 residues: CATSRDGGGAYEQYF.

The rearrangement links TRBV15 to TRBJ1-4. The CDR3 has 16 residues. Germline V CDR1 and CDR2: LNHNV, YYDKDF (reference sequence). CDR3 amino acids: CATSPRGAGYNEKLFF.